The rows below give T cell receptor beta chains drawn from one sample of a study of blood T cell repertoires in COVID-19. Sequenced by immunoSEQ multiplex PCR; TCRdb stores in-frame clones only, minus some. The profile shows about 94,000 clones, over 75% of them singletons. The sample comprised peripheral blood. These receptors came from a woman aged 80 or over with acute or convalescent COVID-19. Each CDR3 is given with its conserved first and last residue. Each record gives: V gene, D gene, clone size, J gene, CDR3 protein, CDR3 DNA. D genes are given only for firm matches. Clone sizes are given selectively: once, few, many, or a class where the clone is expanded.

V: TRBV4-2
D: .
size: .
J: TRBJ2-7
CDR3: CASSQEGGLSYEQYF
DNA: TGTGCCAGCAGCCAAGAGGGCGGACTCTCCTACGAGCAGTACTTC

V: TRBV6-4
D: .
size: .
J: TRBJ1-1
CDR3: CASSKGGAGGTEAFF
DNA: TGTGCCAGCAGTAAGGGGGGGGCTGGTGGCACTGAAGCTTTCTTT

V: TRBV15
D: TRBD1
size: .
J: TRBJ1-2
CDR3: CATSSPTGQGLIDYTF
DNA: TGTGCCACCAGCAGCCCTACCGGACAGGGATTGATTGACTACACCTTC

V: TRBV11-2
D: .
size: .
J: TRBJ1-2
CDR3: CASSAQGNGYTF
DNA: TGTGCCAGCAGCGCCCAGGGGAATGGCTACACCTTC

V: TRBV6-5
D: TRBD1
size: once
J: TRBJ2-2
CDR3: CASRRDRGLTGELFF
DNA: TGTGCCAGCAGGAGGGACAGGGGGCTCACCGGGGAGCTGTTTTTT

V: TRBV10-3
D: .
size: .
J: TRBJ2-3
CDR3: CAISDNSGEDTQYF
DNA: TGTGCCATCAGTGATAATTCAGGGGAAGATACGCAGTATTTT

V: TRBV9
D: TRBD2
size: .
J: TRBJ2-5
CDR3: CASSIRPGLADQETQYF
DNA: TGTGCCAGCAGCATCAGACCGGGACTAGCGGACCAAGAGACCCAGTACTTC

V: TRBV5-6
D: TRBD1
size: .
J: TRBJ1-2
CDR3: CASSEPGQVLGSYTF
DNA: TGTGCCAGCAGCGAGCCGGGACAGGTATTGGGGAGCTACACCTTC

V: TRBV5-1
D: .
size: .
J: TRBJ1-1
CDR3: CASSIDSRGAEAFF
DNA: TGCGCCAGCAGCATAGACAGCCGAGGCGCTGAAGCTTTCTTT

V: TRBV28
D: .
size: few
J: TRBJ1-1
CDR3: CASSFPGQLMNTEAFF
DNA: TGTGCCAGCAGTTTCCCGGGACAACTCATGAACACTGAAGCTTTCTTT

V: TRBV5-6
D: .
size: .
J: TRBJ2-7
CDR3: CASSVQGAEMVYEQYF
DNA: TGTGCCAGCAGCGTACAGGGCGCAGAGATGGTCTACGAGCAGTACTTC

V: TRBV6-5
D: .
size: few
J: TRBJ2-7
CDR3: CASLDRTYEQYF
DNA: TGTGCCAGCCTAGACAGGACCTACGAGCAGTACTTC

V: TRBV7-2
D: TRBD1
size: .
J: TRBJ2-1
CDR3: CASSTQTGDYNEQFF
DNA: TGTGCCAGCAGCACCCAGACAGGGGACTACAATGAGCAGTTCTTC

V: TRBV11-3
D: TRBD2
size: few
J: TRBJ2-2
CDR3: CASSTSGGTGELFF
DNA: TGTGCCAGCAGCACTAGCGGGGGGACCGGGGAGCTGTTTTTT

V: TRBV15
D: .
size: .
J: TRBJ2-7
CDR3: CATSRGPGSVDEQYF
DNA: TGTGCCACCAGCAGAGGTCCCGGGAGCGTCGACGAGCAGTACTTC

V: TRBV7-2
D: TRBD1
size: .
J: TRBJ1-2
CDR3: CASSFVQGALGGYTF
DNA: TGTGCCAGCAGCTTCGTACAGGGGGCGCTGGGTGGCTACACCTTC

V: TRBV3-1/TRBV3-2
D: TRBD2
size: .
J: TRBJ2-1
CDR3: CASSQRRGSSYNEQFF
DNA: TGTGCCAGCAGCCAAAGGCGGGGGAGCTCCTACAATGAGCAGTTCTTC

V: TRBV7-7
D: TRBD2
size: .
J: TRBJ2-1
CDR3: CASSLNAWRGFSYNEQFF
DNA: TGTGCTAGCAGCTTAAATGCCTGGCGGGGGTTCTCCTACAATGAGCAGTTCTTC

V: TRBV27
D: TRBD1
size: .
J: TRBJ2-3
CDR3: CASRDRGTSTDTQYF
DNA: TGTGCCAGCAGGGACAGGGGCACTAGCACAGATACGCAGTATTTT

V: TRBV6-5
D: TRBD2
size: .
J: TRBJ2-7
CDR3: CASTVGAGLAGALYF
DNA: TGTGCCAGCACCGTAGGGGCGGGACTAGCAGGGGCTCTGTACTTC

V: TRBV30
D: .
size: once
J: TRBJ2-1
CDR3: CAWVPLGSAFGNEQFF
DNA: TGTGCCTGGGTCCCCTTAGGTTCGGCGTTCGGGAATGAGCAGTTCTTC

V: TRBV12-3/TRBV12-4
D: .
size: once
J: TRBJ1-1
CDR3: CASTPTGNTEAFF
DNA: TGTGCCAGCACCCCCACAGGGAACACTGAAGCTTTCTTT

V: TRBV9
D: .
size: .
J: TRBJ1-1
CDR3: CASSVDTNRVERVARTEAFF
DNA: TGTGCCAGCAGCGTAGATACCAACCGAGTCGAGCGAGTGGCGAGGACTGAAGCTTTCTTT

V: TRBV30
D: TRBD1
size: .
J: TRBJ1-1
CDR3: CAWNGQGNTEAFF
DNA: TGTGCCTGGAACGGACAGGGGAACACTGAAGCTTTCTTT

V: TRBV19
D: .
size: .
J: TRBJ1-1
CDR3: CASSISVSGPNTEAFF
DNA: TGTGCCAGTAGTATAAGTGTCTCAGGGCCGAACACTGAAGCTTTCTTT

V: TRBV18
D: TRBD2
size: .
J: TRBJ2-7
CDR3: CASSPRLAGGPFYYEQYF
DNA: TGTGCCAGCTCACCACGACTAGCGGGAGGGCCTTTTTACTACGAGCAGTACTTC

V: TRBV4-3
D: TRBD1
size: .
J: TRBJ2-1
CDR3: CASSHSGGDTNEQFF
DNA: TGCGCCAGCAGCCATTCAGGGGGAGATACGAATGAGCAGTTCTTC

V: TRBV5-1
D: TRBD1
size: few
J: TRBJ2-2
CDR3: CASSTGTEVTGELFF
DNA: TGCGCCAGCAGTACCGGGACAGAAGTCACCGGGGAGCTGTTTTTT

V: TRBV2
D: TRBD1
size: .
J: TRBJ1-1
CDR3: CASSEQGVGGTEAFF
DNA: TGTGCCAGCAGTGAACAGGGGGTAGGGGGCACTGAAGCTTTCTTT

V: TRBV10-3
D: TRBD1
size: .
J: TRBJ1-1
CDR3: CAIRTGTRNTEAFF
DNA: TGTGCCATCAGGACAGGGACAAGAAACACTGAAGCTTTCTTT

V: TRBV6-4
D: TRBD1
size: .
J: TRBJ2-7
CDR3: CASSDPDRGPPPYEQYF
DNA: TGTGCCAGCAGTGATCCCGACAGGGGACCTCCCCCTTACGAGCAGTACTTC

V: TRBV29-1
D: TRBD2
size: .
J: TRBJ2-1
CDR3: CSVGETSGLPNEQFF
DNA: TGCAGCGTTGGAGAAACTAGCGGGCTACCCAATGAGCAGTTCTTC

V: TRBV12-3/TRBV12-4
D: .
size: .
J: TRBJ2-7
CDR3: CASTRDVYEQCF
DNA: TGTGCCAGCACCAGGGATGTTTACGAGCAGTGCTTC

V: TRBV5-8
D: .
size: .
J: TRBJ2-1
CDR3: CASSLEGTSYNEQFF
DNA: TGTGCCAGCAGCTTGGAGGGCACTAGCTACAATGAGCAGTTCTTC

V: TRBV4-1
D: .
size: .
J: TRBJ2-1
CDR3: CASSQVADGLRFF
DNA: TGCGCCAGCAGCCAAGTAGCGGACGGTTTAAGGTTCTTC

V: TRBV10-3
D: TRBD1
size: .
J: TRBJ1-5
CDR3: CATGQGPYSNQPQHF
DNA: TGTGCCACAGGACAGGGGCCTTATAGCAATCAGCCCCAGCATTTT

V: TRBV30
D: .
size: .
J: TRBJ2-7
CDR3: CAWDSVYEQYF
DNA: TGTGCCTGGGACTCTGTTTACGAGCAGTACTTC

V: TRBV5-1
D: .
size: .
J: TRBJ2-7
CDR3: CASSLVGGEYEQYF
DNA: TGCGCCAGCAGCTTGGTCGGCGGAGAATACGAGCAGTACTTC

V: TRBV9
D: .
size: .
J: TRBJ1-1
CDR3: CASSPRDGGAMNTEAFF
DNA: TGTGCCAGCAGCCCACGGGACGGAGGGGCGATGAACACTGAAGCTTTCTTT

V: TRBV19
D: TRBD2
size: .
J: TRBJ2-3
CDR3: CASTGGADTQYF
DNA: TGTGCCAGTACCGGGGGGGCAGATACGCAGTATTTT

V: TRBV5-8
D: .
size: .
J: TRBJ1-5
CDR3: CASSLGRSNQPQHF
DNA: TGTGCCAGCAGCTTAGGCAGGAGCAATCAGCCCCAGCATTTT